Below are 13 T cell receptor beta chains sequenced from a single sample in a study of shared clonotypes between healthy human individuals. TCRdb's copy holds only in-frame clones and misses some; the assay was immunoSEQ multiplex PCR. The repertoire consists of millions of clones, with 85% to 95% occurring once and the leading ten covering around 0.4%. Sequenced input: naive CD4+ T cells from PBMCs. The subset is: CD45RA+ positively selected. The receptors originated from a young man in good health. Some clones in this sample may be carry-over from other donors' samples.

J is TRBJ2-7 and V is TRBV28; 10 nucleotides agree with TRBD1. Trimming at V came to 5 bases and at J to 6 bases, leaving 10 bases not matched to a gene. The germline V gene has CDR1 MDHEN and CDR2 SYDVKM. This CDR3 is built from 15 residues. In nucleotides, the CDR3 is TGTGCCAGCAGTCCAATTGGGACAGGGGTTTTCGAGCAGTACTTC. As protein: CASSPIGTGVFEQYF.

The genes are TRBV18 and TRBJ1-1, with D possibly TRBD1 on 6 matching bases. Trimming shortened V by 2 bases and J by 7 bases, and 11 bases separated the two germline ends. This CDR3 contains 13 residues. Germline CDR1 and CDR2: KGHSH and LQKENI. In nucleotides, the CDR3 is TGTGCCAGCTCACCAAGCCAGGGGATTGAAGCTTTCTTT. Its translation: CASSPSQGIEAFF.

The J gene is TRBJ2-7, the V gene TRBV5-1; the match to TRBD1 covers 10 bases. This CDR3 has 14 residues. Germline CDR1 reads SGHRS; CDR2 reads YFSETQ. V lost 6 bases and J lost 6; bases outside the gene matches: 9. The CDR3 region has the DNA TGCGCCAGCAAGGCCCCGGACAGGGGGGGCGAGCAGTACTTC. This gives the protein CASKAPDRGGEQYF.

The chain employs TRBV27 and TRBJ2-1, with D possibly being TRBD2 (7 bases). The CDR3 contains 14 residues. Germline CDR1 and CDR2: MNHEY and SMNVEV (reference sequence). V gave up 8 bases and J gave up 9 bases, with 20 bases separating them. CDR3 region: CASARGGREREQFF. The CDR3 nucleotides read TGTGCCAGCGCCAGGGGCGGGAGAGAACGTGAGCAGTTCTTC.

This chain joins TRBV7-9 and TRBJ2-5, with 12 bases aligning to TRBD2. Germline V lookup: CDR1 SEHNR, CDR2 FQNEAQ (reference sequence). The CDR3 is 16 amino acids. Trimming took 1 base from V and 7 from J; bases not matched to a gene: 7. CDR3 DNA: TGTGCCAGCAGCTTAGAACTAGCGGGAGGAGCGGTGACCCAGTACTTC. Translation: CASSLELAGGAVTQYF. Full variable domain (missing parts from reference TRBV7-9 and TRBJ2-5): DTGVSQNPRHKITKRGQNVTFRCDPISEHNRLYWYRQTLGQGPEFLTYFQNEAQLEKSRLLSDRFSAERPKGSFSTLEIQRTEQGDSAMYLCASSLELAGGAVTQYFGPGTRLLVL.

The chain is built from TRBV5-1 and TRBJ1-3; D is unresolved. Trimming pared 0 bases from V and 0 bases from J, leaving 10 bases between. Germline-derived CDR1 and CDR2 are SGHRS and YFSETQ. The CDR3 has 16 residues. For the CDR3, the DNA is TGCGCCAGCAGCTTGGTGACGGGTTCCTCTGGAAACACCATATATTTT. Its protein is CASSLVTGSSGNTIYF.

The CDR3 protein is CAWRRTANTEAFF. Here the CDR3 DNA reads TGTGCCTGGAGACGGACGGCGAACACTGAAGCTTTCTTT. The gene calls are TRBV30 and TRBJ1-1; unclear D gene. V dropped 3 bases and J dropped 1 base, with 9 bases sitting between them. The length of the CDR3 is 13 residues. Germline assignment: CDR1 GTSNPN and CDR2 SVGIG (reference sequence).

The table lists this clone with a count of one. The chain recombines TRBV5-4 with TRBJ2-1; 11 nucleotides match TRBD2. Per the germline V gene, CDR1 is SGHNT and CDR2 is YYREEE (reference sequence). Losses at the gene ends were 8 bases for V and 6 bases for J; bases not matched to a gene: 4. The CDR3 totals 13 residues. The CDR3 DNA is TGTGCCAGAACTAGCGGGGGTCTCAATGAGCAGTTCTTC. Its translation: CARTSGGLNEQFF.

This chain's CDR3 is CASSPRTIGAYEQYF. The CDR3 DNA is TGTGCCAGTAGTCCAAGGACTATTGGGGCCTACGAGCAGTACTTC. This chain uses TRBV19 with TRBJ2-7, with D perhaps TRBD2 (6 bases). V was pared by 5 bases and J by 2 bases, with 16 bases between. The germline V gene encodes CDR1 LNHDA and CDR2 SQIVND (reference sequence). This CDR3 spans 15 amino acids.

This clone was seen just once. V is TRBV19 and J is TRBJ2-5; no clear D. From germline, CDR1 is LNHDA and CDR2 SQIVND (reference sequence). V lost 11 bases, J lost 5 bases, and 12 bases lay in between. The CDR3 has 11 residues. CDR3: CAGRTRETQYF. CDR3 coding DNA: TGTGCCGGTCGCACGAGGGAGACCCAGTACTTC.

About this clone itself: Within the sample, other DNA sequences also encode this same CDR3. This chain joins TRBV18 and TRBJ2-2; tentatively, D is TRBD1 (6 bases). The CDR3 runs to 15 residues. The V and J ends lost 3 bases and 0 bases respectively, with 8 bases between them. Germline CDR1 KGHSH, CDR2 LQKENI. The CDR3 DNA sequence: TGTGCCAGCTCACCTGGACAGCCGAACACCGGGGAGCTGTTTTTT. Amino acid sequence: CASSPGQPNTGELFF.

The CDR3 nucleotides read TGTGCCAGCAGCTTTAGAGCAAGAAACACCATATATTTT. Translated: CASSFRARNTIYF. V gene TRBV11-2 combines with J gene TRBJ1-3; D not resolved. Between the trimmed V and J ends, which lost 3 bases and 5 bases, there was a span of 8 bases. The length of the CDR3 is 13 residues. CDR1 and CDR2 (germline): SGHAT, FQNNGV.

This clone was detected once. The sample carries other DNA sequences with the same CDR3. V usage is TRBV14 and J usage is TRBJ2-7, with no clear D. The CDR3 is made up of 12 amino acids. V lost 1 base to trimming and J lost 4 bases, with 5 bases between them. Germline values: CDR1 SGHDN, CDR2 FVKESK. The CDR3 sequence is CASSQGGYEQYF. The CDR3 coding sequence is TGTGCCAGCAGCCAAGGAGGATACGAGCAGTACTTC.